Listed below are T cell receptor beta chains from one sample, sequenced in a study of shared clonotypes between healthy human individuals. Generated by immunoSEQ multiplex PCR, the TCRdb table keeps only in-frame clones and is missing some. The repertoire holds about 2.1 million clones, with roughly 93% as singletons. The sequenced material came from naive CD8+ T cells from PBMCs. Source of these receptors: a man between 18 and 29 years old in good health. Some clones in this sample may be carry-over from other donors' samples. Each CDR3 is given with its conserved first and last residue. Each record gives: J gene, D gene, clone size, V gene, CDR3 protein, CDR3 DNA. A D gene is named only where the DNA matches it firmly. For some rows the clone size is stated as once, few or many, or as a class when expanded; others skip it.

TRBJ1-1,TRBD1,NA,TRBV27,CASRGRQGVGTEAFF,TGTGCCAGCAGGGGACGACAGGGTGTGGGCACTGAAGCTTTCTTT
TRBJ2-2,TRBD2,NA,TRBV18,CASARTSGYTGELFF,TGTGCCAGCGCTCGGACTAGCGGATACACCGGGGAGCTGTTTTTT
TRBJ2-1,NA,NA,TRBV6-5,CASSYYGGGDEQFF,TGTGCCAGCAGTTATTACGGGGGTGGGGATGAGCAGTTCTTC
TRBJ2-7,TRBD1,NA,TRBV5-4,CASSHRDRGMFEQYF,TGTGCCAGCAGCCACCGGGACAGGGGAATGTTCGAGCAGTACTTC
TRBJ1-5,NA,NA,TRBV27,CASSFSYSNQPQHF,TGTGCCAGCAGTTTCAGTTATAGCAATCAGCCCCAGCATTTT
TRBJ2-3,NA,NA,TRBV28,CASSIAEIFTDTQYF,TGTGCCAGCAGTATAGCGGAAATTTTCACAGATACGCAGTATTTT
TRBJ1-5,NA,NA,TRBV28,CASSFSGGDLAQHF,TGTGCCAGCAGTTTTTCGGGGGGGGATTTGGCCCAGCATTTT
TRBJ2-7,NA,NA,TRBV11-2,CASSATPDGYYEQYF,TGTGCCAGCAGCGCCACACCGGACGGCTACTACGAGCAGTACTTC
TRBJ2-1,NA,NA,TRBV9,CASSVGSSSYNEQFF,TGTGCCAGCAGCGTAGGTAGCTCCTCCTACAATGAGCAGTTCTTC
TRBJ2-1,TRBD2,NA,TRBV10-3,CAIRTGLAGGPSYNEQFF,TGTGCCATCAGAACGGGACTAGCGGGAGGGCCCTCCTACAATGAGCAGTTCTTC
TRBJ1-4,NA,once,TRBV4-3,CASSQDAGTGYEKLFF,TGCGCCAGCAGCCAAGATGCCGGGACTGGTTATGAAAAACTGTTTTTT
TRBJ1-2,TRBD1,NA,TRBV11-2,CASSKQGTYGYTF,TGTGCCAGCAGCAAACAGGGGACCTATGGCTACACCTTC
TRBJ1-3,NA,NA,TRBV4-2,CASSQAEPGNTIYF,TGTGCCAGCAGCCAAGCGGAACCCGGAAACACCATATATTTT
TRBJ2-3,TRBD2,NA,TRBV5-1,CASSLAYLAGGTDTQYF,TGCGCCAGCAGCTTGGCCTATTTAGCGGGAGGCACAGATACGCAGTATTTT
TRBJ2-5,TRBD2,once,TRBV4-1,CASSQGPGREETQYF,TGCGCCAGCAGCCAAGGGCCCGGGAGGGAAGAGACCCAGTACTTC
TRBJ2-6,NA,NA,TRBV27,CASSLVGANVLTF,TGTGCCAGCAGCCTTGTGGGGGCCAACGTCCTGACTTTC
TRBJ2-7,NA,NA,TRBV27,CASKRGGGDEQYF,TGTGCCAGCAAGCGCGGGGGCGGCGACGAGCAGTACTTC
TRBJ1-5,NA,NA,TRBV9,CASSVSGARNQPQHF,TGTGCCAGCAGCGTATCGGGGGCGCGCAATCAGCCCCAGCATTTT
TRBJ2-5,NA,NA,TRBV15,CATSRVLVQETQYF,TGTGCCACCAGCAGAGTGTTAGTACAAGAGACCCAGTACTTC
TRBJ2-7,NA,NA,TRBV27,CASRFPRYF,TGTGCCAGCCGTTTCCCGAGGTACTTC
TRBJ2-5,NA,NA,TRBV2,CASRKEGVTQETQYF,TGTGCCAGCAGGAAGGAGGGAGTAACCCAAGAGACCCAGTACTTC
TRBJ1-4,TRBD1,NA,TRBV11-2,CASSLMGQGAANEKLFF,TGTGCCAGCAGCCTCATGGGACAGGGGGCAGCTAATGAAAAACTGTTTTTT
TRBJ2-2,NA,NA,TRBV15,CATSSRVDTGELFF,TGTGCCACCAGCAGCAGGGTTGACACCGGGGAGCTGTTTTTT
TRBJ2-1,NA,NA,TRBV5-1,CASSLNGPWNEQFF,TGCGCCAGCAGCTTAAACGGCCCTTGGAATGAGCAGTTCTTC
TRBJ1-2,NA,NA,TRBV4-3,CASSLGTGSYGYTF,TGCGCCAGCAGCCTCGGGACTGGGAGCTATGGCTACACCTTC
TRBJ1-2,TRBD1,NA,TRBV5-6,CASSHGTGFGYGYTF,TGTGCCAGCAGCCACGGGACAGGGTTTGGCTATGGCTACACCTTC
TRBJ2-7,NA,NA,TRBV27,CASSFQGMNSLSYEQYF,TGTGCCAGCAGTTTTCAAGGGATGAACTCCCTCTCCTACGAGCAGTACTTC
TRBJ2-7,TRBD2,NA,TRBV13,CASSFGLAASYEQYF,TGTGCCAGCAGCTTCGGACTAGCGGCCTCCTACGAGCAGTACTTC
TRBJ1-1,NA,NA,TRBV6-5,CASSYLGGSLAEAFF,TGTGCCAGCAGTTATCTCGGAGGGAGTTTGGCTGAAGCTTTCTTT